Included here is one T cell receptor (beta chain) sequence, with context. The sample originates from a study of regulatory T cells in long-lasting Graves disease. Noted time point: newly diagnosed GD, antithyroid drugs for less than 3 months. Extracted RNA from PBMCs served as the source of the TCR library. The CDR3 consists of 16 residues. Germline loops: CDR1 MNHEY, CDR2 SMNVEV (reference sequence). V shed 2 bases and J 1 base; nucleotides not matched to a gene: 8. With iRepertoire HTBI primers and Arm-PCR of CDR3 regions, TCR beta libraries were built. TCRdb fed the multiplex PCR reads into MiXCR, producing one record per CDR3 protein. The top ten hold under 20% of the sample, which has some 330,000 distinct CDR3 sequences, approximately 10% seen once. These data also featured in a second study, about T cells in Graves' hyperthyroidism and ophthalmopathy.

The source material was peripheral blood mononuclear cells (PBMCs), sampled at new diagnosis, from a patient treated with antithyroid drugs. The receptor was isolated from a woman aged 18-30 years with Graves disease. The rearrangement links TRBV27 to TRBJ2-7; TRBD2 aligns across 7 bases. The CDR3 spells CASSLLADVGSYEQYF. CDR3 DNA: TGTGCCAGCAGTTTACTAGCGGACGTGGGGTCCTACGAGCAGTACTTC.